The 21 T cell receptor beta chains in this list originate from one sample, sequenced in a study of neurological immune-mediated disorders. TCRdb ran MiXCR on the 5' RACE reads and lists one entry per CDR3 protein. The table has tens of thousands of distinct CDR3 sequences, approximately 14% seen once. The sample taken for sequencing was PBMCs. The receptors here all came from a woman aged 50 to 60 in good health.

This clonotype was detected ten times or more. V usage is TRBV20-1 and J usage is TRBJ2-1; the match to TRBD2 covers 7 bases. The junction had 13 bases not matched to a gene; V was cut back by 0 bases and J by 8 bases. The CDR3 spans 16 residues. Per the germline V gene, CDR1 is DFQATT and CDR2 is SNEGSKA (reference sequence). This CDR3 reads CSAREGGTLGTYEQFF. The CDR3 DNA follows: TGCAGTGCTAGAGAGGGGGGGACCCTAGGGACGTATGAGCAGTTCTTC.

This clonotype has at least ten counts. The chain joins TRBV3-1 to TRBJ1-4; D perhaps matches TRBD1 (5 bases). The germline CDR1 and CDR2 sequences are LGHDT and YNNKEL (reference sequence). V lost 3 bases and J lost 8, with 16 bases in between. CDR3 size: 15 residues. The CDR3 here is CASSQGLPSFEKLFF. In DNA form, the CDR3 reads TGTGCCAGCAGCCAGGGGCTTCCTTCTTTCGAAAAACTGTTTTTT.

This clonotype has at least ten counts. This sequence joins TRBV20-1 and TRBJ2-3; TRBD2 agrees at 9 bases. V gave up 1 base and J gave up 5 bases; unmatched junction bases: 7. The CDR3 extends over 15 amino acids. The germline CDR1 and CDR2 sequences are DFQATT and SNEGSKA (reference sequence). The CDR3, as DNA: TGCAGTGCTAGAGCGGCGGGAGGGCCAGGAGATACGCAGTATTTT. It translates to CSARAAGGPGDTQYF.

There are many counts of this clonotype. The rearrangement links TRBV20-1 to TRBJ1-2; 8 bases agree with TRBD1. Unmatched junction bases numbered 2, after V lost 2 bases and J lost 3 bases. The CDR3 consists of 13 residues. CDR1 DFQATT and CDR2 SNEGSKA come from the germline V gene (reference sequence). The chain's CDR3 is CSARPQGDYGYTF. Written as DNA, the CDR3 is TGCAGTGCTAGACCACAGGGGGACTATGGCTACACCTTC.

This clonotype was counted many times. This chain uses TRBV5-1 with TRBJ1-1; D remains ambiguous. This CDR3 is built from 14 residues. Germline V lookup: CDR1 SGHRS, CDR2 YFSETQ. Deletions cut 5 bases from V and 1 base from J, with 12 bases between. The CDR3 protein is CASSPRPENTEAFF. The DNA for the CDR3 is TGCGCCAGCAGTCCGCGGCCAGAGAACACTGAAGCTTTCTTT.

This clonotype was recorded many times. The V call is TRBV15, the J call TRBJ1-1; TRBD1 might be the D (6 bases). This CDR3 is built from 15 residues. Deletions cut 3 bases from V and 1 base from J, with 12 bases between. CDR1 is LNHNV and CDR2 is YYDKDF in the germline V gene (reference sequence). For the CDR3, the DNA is TGTGCCACCAGCAGGGGCTGGACAGCGAACACTGAAGCTTTCTTT. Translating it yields CATSRGWTANTEAFF.

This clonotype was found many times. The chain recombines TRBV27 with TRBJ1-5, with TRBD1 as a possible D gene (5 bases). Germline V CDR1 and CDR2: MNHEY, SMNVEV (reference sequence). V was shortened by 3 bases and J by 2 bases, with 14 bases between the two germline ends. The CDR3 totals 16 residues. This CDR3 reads CASSLRGRVGNQPQHF. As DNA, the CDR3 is TGTGCCAGCAGTTTGAGGGGCAGGGTAGGCAATCAGCCCCAGCATTTT.

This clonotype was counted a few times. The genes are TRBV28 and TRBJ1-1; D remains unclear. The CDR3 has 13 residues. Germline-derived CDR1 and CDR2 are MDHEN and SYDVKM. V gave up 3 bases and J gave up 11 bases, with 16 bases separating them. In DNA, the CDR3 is TGTGCCAGCAGTTTGCAGCCGGGCCTAGGGGCTTTCTTT. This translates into CASSLQPGLGAFF.

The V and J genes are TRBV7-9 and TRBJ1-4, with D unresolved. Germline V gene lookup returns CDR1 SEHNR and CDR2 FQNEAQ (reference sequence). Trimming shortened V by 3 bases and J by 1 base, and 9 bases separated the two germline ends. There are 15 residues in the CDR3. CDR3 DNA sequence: TGTGCCAGCAGCTTCCTCCTAGGAACTAATGAAAAACTGTTTTTT. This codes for CASSFLLGTNEKLFF.

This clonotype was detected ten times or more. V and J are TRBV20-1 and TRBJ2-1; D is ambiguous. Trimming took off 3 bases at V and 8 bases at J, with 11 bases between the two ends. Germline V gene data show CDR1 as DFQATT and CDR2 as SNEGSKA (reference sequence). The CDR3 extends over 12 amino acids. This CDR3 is CSASPRSYEQFF. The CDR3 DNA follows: TGCAGTGCTAGCCCCCGGAGCTATGAGCAGTTCTTC.

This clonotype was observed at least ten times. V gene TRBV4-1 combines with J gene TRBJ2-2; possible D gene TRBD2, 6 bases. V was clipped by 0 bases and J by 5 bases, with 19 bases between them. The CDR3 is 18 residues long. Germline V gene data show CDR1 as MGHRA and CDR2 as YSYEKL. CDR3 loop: CASSQEGSGVFSTGELFF. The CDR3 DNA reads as TGCGCCAGCAGCCAAGAGGGTTCGGGGGTGTTTTCTACCGGGGAGCTGTTTTTT.

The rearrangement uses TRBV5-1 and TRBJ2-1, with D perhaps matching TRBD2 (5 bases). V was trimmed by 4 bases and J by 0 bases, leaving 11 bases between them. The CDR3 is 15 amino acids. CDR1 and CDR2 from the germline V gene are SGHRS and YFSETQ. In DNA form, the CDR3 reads TGCGCCAGCAGCCAAGGACGGGGCTCCTACAATGAGCAGTTCTTC. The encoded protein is CASSQGRGSYNEQFF.

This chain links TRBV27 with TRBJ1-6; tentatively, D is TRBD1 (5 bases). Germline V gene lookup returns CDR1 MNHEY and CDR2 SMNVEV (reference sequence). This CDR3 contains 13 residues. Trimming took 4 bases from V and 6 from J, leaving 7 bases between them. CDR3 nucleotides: TGTGCCAGCAGTTCTCAGGGTAATTCACCCCTCCACTTT. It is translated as CASSSQGNSPLHF.

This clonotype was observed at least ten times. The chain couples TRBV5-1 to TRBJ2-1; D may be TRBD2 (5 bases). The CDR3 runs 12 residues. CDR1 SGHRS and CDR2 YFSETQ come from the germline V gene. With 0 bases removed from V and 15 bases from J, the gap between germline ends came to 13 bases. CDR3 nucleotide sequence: TGCGCCAGCAGCTTGGAAGAGGGTCGAAGGTTCTTC. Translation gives CASSLEEGRRFF.

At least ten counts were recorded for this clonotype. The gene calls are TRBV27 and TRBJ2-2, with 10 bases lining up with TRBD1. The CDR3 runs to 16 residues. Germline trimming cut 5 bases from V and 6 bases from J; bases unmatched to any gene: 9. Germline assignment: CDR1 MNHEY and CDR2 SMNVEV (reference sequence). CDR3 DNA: TGTGCCAGCAGTACGCAGACAGGGGGCTACCCCGGGGAGCTGTTTTTT. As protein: CASSTQTGGYPGELFF.

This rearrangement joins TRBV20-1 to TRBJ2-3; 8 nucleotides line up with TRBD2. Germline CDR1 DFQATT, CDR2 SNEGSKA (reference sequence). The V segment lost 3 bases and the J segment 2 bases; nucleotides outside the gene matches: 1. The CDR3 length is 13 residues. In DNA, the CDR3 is TGCAGTGCTAGCGGGGGGGCCACAGATACGCAGTATTTT. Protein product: CSASGGATDTQYF.

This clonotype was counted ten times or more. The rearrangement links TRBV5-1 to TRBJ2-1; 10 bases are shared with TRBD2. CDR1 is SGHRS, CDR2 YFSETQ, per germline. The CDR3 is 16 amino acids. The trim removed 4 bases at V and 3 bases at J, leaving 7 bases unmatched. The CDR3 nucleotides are TGCGCCAGCAGCATTAGCGGGGGGTCAGACTACAATGAGCAGTTCTTC. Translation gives CASSISGGSDYNEQFF.

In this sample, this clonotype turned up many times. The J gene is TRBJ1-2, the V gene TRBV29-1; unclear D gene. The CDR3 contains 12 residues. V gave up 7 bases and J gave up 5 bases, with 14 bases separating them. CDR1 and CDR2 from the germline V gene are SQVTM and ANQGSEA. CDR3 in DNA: TGCAGCGCCGACACATACCCGTATGGCTACACCTTC. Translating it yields CSADTYPYGYTF.

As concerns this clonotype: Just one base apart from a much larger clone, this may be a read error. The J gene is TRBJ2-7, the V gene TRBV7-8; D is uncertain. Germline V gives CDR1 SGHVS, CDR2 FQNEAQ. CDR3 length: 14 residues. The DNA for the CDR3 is TGTGCCAGCAGCTTAGCGTCAGGTTTCTACGAGAAGTACTTC. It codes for CASSLASGFYEKYF.

In DNA form, the CDR3 reads TGCGCCAGCAGGGGGGCAGTCGAGAAAACTGAAGCTTTCTTT. Protein product: CASRGAVEKTEAFF. This chain links TRBV5-1 with TRBJ1-1; weak D call: TRBD1 (6 bases). Germline V gene data show CDR1 as SGHRS and CDR2 as YFSETQ. The CDR3 extends over 14 amino acids. With 5 bases removed from V and 5 bases from J, the gap between germline ends came to 16 bases. The whole variable domain, filled in from reference TRBV5-1 and TRBJ1-1, reads KAGVTQTPRYLIKTRGQQVTLSCSPISGHRSVSWYQQTPGQGLQFLFEYFSETQRNKGNFPGRFSGRQFSNSRSEMNVSTLELGDSALYLCASRGAVEKTEAFFGQGTRLTVV.

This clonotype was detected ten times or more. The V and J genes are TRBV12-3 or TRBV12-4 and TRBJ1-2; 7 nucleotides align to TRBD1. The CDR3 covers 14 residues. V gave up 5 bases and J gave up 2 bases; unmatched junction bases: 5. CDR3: CASSHRGGNYGYTF. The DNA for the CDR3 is TGTGCCAGCAGTCACCGAGGGGGCAACTATGGCTACACCTTC.